These 27 T cell receptor beta chains originate from one sample sequenced in a study of blood T cell repertoires in COVID-19. Using immunoSEQ multiplex PCR, the repertoire was profiled, and TCRdb retains in-frame clones only, with some absent. The sample records 140,000 to 150,000 clones, 75% to 85% being singletons. The sample comprised peripheral blood. All receptors derive from a man aged 60 to 69 with active or convalescent COVID-19.

This clone turned up a few times. The V gene is TRBV7-9, the J gene TRBJ1-4; 7 positions agree with TRBD1. The V segment lost 1 base and the J segment 8 bases; nucleotides outside the gene matches: 7. The CDR3 consists of 15 residues. Germline V gene lookup returns CDR1 SEHNR and CDR2 FQNEAQ (reference sequence). The CDR3 DNA is TGTGCCAGCAGCTTAGGTGGGACAGTCCGGGAAAAACTGTTTTTT. This codes for CASSLGGTVREKLFF.

The chain joins TRBV3-1 (or the pseudogene TRBV3-2) to TRBJ2-5; TRBD2 might be the D (7 bases). Between the trimmed V and J ends, which lost 6 bases and 1 base, there was a span of 15 bases. Germline CDR1 LGHDT, CDR2 YNNKEL (reference sequence). There are 15 residues in the CDR3. CDR3 sequence (DNA): TGTGCCAGCAGTCTGCGGGGGCGTTTCCAAGAGACCCAGTACTTC. It codes for CASSLRGRFQETQYF.

This chain links TRBV6-5 with TRBJ1-2; D remains unclear. Trimming cost V 2 bases and J 2 bases, with 6 bases left between them. CDR3 size: 13 residues. Germline CDR1 reads MNHEY; CDR2 reads SVGAGI. CDR3 sequence: CASSYPGNYGYTF. The DNA of the CDR3 is TGTGCCAGCAGTTACCCGGGGAACTATGGCTACACCTTC.

The J gene is TRBJ2-1, the V gene TRBV14; D gene unclear. Germline V gene data show CDR1 as SGHDN and CDR2 as FVKESK. Trimming removed 1 base at V and 9 bases at J, with 7 bases between. CDR3 length: 12 residues. In DNA form, the CDR3 reads TGTGCCAGCAGCCAAGTGAGGTTTGAGCAGTTCTTC. Its protein is CASSQVRFEQFF.

The rearrangement links TRBV9 to TRBJ1-1; D might be TRBD1 (6 bases). The CDR3 extends over 15 amino acids. V was cut by 3 bases and J by 1 base, with 13 bases left in between. CDR1 is SGDLS, CDR2 YYNGEE, per germline. CDR3 nucleotides: TGTGCCAGCAGCGCCTTTGACAGGCGGAACACTGAAGCTTTCTTT. This codes for CASSAFDRRNTEAFF.

The chain uses TRBV19 and TRBJ1-1, with D tentatively TRBD1 (5 bases). CDR1 and CDR2 from the germline V gene are LNHDA and SQIVND (reference sequence). This CDR3 has 16 amino acids. Trimming took off 11 bases at V and 1 base at J, with 23 bases between the two ends. The CDR3 reads CAPMGGSYFSNTEAFF. The CDR3 nucleotides are TGTGCCCCTATGGGGGGGTCCTACTTTTCGAACACTGAAGCTTTCTTT. Drawing the rest from reference TRBV19 and TRBJ1-1, the complete variable domain is DGGITQSPKYLFRKEGQNVTLSCEQNLNHDAMYWYRQDPGQGLRLIYYSQIVNDFQKGDIAEGYSVSREKKESFPLTVTSAQKNPTAFYLCAPMGGSYFSNTEAFFGQGTRLTVV.

The chain has TRBV18 and TRBJ1-3; 7 bases map to TRBD1. Germline V gene lookup returns CDR1 KGHSH and CDR2 LQKENI. This CDR3 spans 20 amino acids. With V trimmed by 5 bases and J by 0 bases, 19 bases remained unmatched. CDR3 bases: TGTGCCAGCTCATTTACTGGGTACAGGGGCGAGGAAAGCTCTGGAAACACCATATATTTT. Translated: CASSFTGYRGEESSGNTIYF.

J is TRBJ1-6 and V is TRBV2; 8 bases map to TRBD1. The germline gives CDR1 SNHLY, CDR2 FYNNEI. The CDR3 has 13 amino acids. V was pared by 5 bases and J by 7 bases, with 1 base of the junction left unmatched. The CDR3 bases are TGTGCCAGCAGTAGGGACAGGAATTCACCCCTCCACTTT. It translates to CASSRDRNSPLHF.

The chain employs TRBV2 and TRBJ2-6; 9 positions agree with TRBD1. This CDR3 contains 17 residues. V lost 5 bases, J lost 2 bases, and 7 bases stayed unmatched. Germline V gene data show CDR1 as SNHLY and CDR2 as FYNNEI. The CDR3 nucleotides read TGTGCCAGCAGTTGGGACAGGGCGTCTACTGGGGCCAACGTCCTGACTTTC. Residues: CASSWDRASTGANVLTF.

The rearrangement links TRBV6-5 to TRBJ1-1; D remains ambiguous. Germline values: CDR1 MNHEY, CDR2 SVGAGI. This CDR3 has 15 residues. Trimming stripped 0 bases from V and 2 bases from J, with 10 bases between. CDR3 nucleotides: TGTGCCAGCAGTTACTCCTCAGGAACCAACACTGAAGCTTTCTTT. It yields the protein CASSYSSGTNTEAFF.

J is TRBJ2-7 and V is TRBV7-9; 8 nucleotides align to TRBD2. V gave up 1 base and J gave up 0 bases; unmatched junction bases: 5. This CDR3 spans 16 amino acids. Per germline, CDR1 SEHNR and CDR2 FQNEAQ (reference sequence). CDR3 coding DNA: TGTGCCAGCAGCTTAGTTGCGGGAGGTTCCTCCTACGAGCAGTACTTC. This gives the protein CASSLVAGGSSYEQYF.

The chain has TRBV30 and TRBJ1-2; D is perhaps TRBD1 (6 bases). From germline, CDR1 is GTSNPN and CDR2 SVGIG (reference sequence). CDR3 size: 15 residues. V lost 3 bases and J lost 3, with 17 bases in between. The CDR3 coding sequence is TGTGCCTGGAGCCTTACCGAAACAGGGTACTATGGCTACACCTTC. Translating it yields CAWSLTETGYYGYTF.

This rearrangement joins TRBV6-5 to TRBJ1-5, with 7 bases that match TRBD1. The germline V gene encodes CDR1 MNHEY and CDR2 SVGAGI. V lost 5 bases to trimming and J lost 7 bases; unmatched junction nucleotides: 8. The CDR3 extends over 14 amino acids. The CDR3 sequence is CASSIGQERQPQHF. In DNA, the CDR3 is TGTGCCAGCAGTATAGGACAGGAGAGGCAGCCCCAGCATTTT.

The genes are TRBV10-3 and TRBJ1-1; the match to TRBD1 covers 7 bases. With V trimmed by 4 bases and J by 7 bases, 6 bases remained unmatched. The germline gives CDR1 ENHRY, CDR2 SYGVKD. The CDR3 is made up of 13 amino acids. CDR3 coding DNA: TGTGCCATCAGTGTGAGGGGACAGAATGAAGCTTTCTTT. Its protein product is CAISVRGQNEAFF.

V usage is TRBV5-5 and J usage is TRBJ1-2; 8 nucleotides align to TRBD1. This CDR3 is built from 12 residues. Germline lookup yields CDR1 SGHKS and CDR2 YYEKEE (reference sequence). Unmatched junction bases numbered 3, after V lost 3 bases and J lost 8 bases. CDR3 bases: TGTGCCAGCAGCTCAGGGGGCCCCGGCTACACCTTC. This gives the protein CASSSGGPGYTF.

The rearrangement uses TRBV18 and TRBJ1-4, with unresolved D. Germline loops: CDR1 KGHSH, CDR2 LQKENI. V was shortened by 1 base and J by 8 bases, with 11 bases between the two germline ends. The CDR3 extends over 14 amino acids. The CDR3: CASSPQVVEEKLFF. The CDR3 nucleotides read TGTGCCAGCTCACCACAGGTGGTGGAGGAAAAACTGTTTTTT.

The rearrangement joins TRBV2 to TRBJ1-1; D is unresolved. The CDR3 sequence is 11 residues long. Trimming stripped 6 bases from V and 2 bases from J, with 4 bases between. The germline CDR1 and CDR2 sequences are SNHLY and FYNNEI. CDR3 DNA: TGTGCCAGCAGGTATAACACTGAAGCTTTCTTT. As protein: CASRYNTEAFF.

V usage is TRBV5-1 and J usage is TRBJ2-1; 9 nucleotides line up with TRBD2. This CDR3 is built from 17 residues. Germline V gene sequence: CDR1 SGHRS, CDR2 YFSETQ. The V and J ends lost 4 bases and 2 bases, in that order; junction bases with no gene match: 10. DNA for the CDR3: TGCGCCAGCAGCACCTGGGGACTAGCTGGCCCCTACAATGAGCAGTTCTTC. Translated, it gives CASSTWGLAGPYNEQFF.

The CDR3, as DNA: TGTGCCAGCAGCCGCCAGGGTATAAGCACAGATACGCAGTATTTT. It is translated as CASSRQGISTDTQYF. The chain uses TRBV3-1 (or the pseudogene TRBV3-2) and TRBJ2-3, with a possible D match to TRBD1 (5 bases). The CDR3 has 15 amino acids. The germline gives CDR1 LGHDT, CDR2 YNNKEL (reference sequence). The V end lost 4 bases, the J end lost 0 bases, and 11 bases lay between the germline ends.

This clone has only one observation. This chain joins TRBV10-3 and TRBJ2-1, with 7 bases aligning to TRBD2. J gave up 10 bases and V 4 bases, and 10 bases lay outside the gene matches. CDR1 ENHRY and CDR2 SYGVKD come from the germline V gene. The length of the CDR3 is 14 residues. The CDR3 protein is CAISAKTGTTEQFF. The CDR3, as DNA: TGTGCCATCAGTGCGAAAACCGGGACTACCGAGCAGTTCTTC.

The rearrangement links TRBV3-1 (or the pseudogene TRBV3-2) to TRBJ2-4; 7 bases match TRBD1. CDR3 length: 16 residues. The germline V gene has CDR1 LGHDT and CDR2 YNNKEL (reference sequence). With 3 bases clipped from V and 0 bases from J, the junction kept 5 bases outside the gene matches. Written as DNA, the CDR3 is TGTGCCAGCAGCCAGGCAGGGGGATTAGCCAAAAACATTCAGTACTTC. Protein: CASSQAGGLAKNIQYF.

This clone was seen a handful of times. This chain links TRBV6-2 or TRBV6-3 with TRBJ2-7; TRBD2 matches at 16 bases. The germline gives CDR1 MNHEY, CDR2 SVGEGT. Trimming cost V 5 bases and J 7 bases; bases outside gene matches: 2. There are 14 residues in the CDR3. As DNA, the CDR3 is TGTGCCAGCAGTGAGGGACTAGCGGGAGGGGAGCAGTACTTC. Its protein product is CASSEGLAGGEQYF.

The chain carries TRBV15 and TRBJ2-7; D may be TRBD1 (5 bases). CDR1 is LNHNV, CDR2 YYDKDF, per germline (reference sequence). Trimming took off 2 bases at V and 3 bases at J, with 20 bases between the two ends. This CDR3 comprises 17 residues. Written as DNA, the CDR3 is TGTGCCACCAGCAGACAATTTGCGGCAGGGTCCCACTACGAGCAGTACTTC. It yields the protein CATSRQFAAGSHYEQYF.

This chain links TRBV9 with TRBJ1-2; no clear D gene. The CDR3 extends over 14 amino acids. With 0 bases removed from V and 0 bases from J, the gap between germline ends came to 6 bases. Germline V gene sequence: CDR1 SGDLS, CDR2 YYNGEE. The CDR3 nucleotides read TGTGCCAGCAGCGTAGGCGCGACTAACTATGGCTACACCTTC. Translation gives CASSVGATNYGYTF.

The rearrangement joins TRBV5-1 to TRBJ2-7, with 11 bases fitting TRBD2. The ends lost 4 bases at V and 1 base at J; junction bases unmatched: 16. Germline V gene lookup returns CDR1 SGHRS and CDR2 YFSETQ. CDR3 length equals 19 residues. CDR3 in amino acids: CASSRGTARTSGLSYEQYF. The CDR3, as DNA: TGCGCCAGCAGCCGCGGGACGGCCCGGACTAGCGGGCTGTCCTACGAGCAGTACTTC.

The chain combines TRBV7-8 with TRBJ2-7; D is undetermined. CDR3 length equals 12 residues. Germline CDR1 is SGHVS and CDR2 is FQNEAQ. The ends were cut back, 5 bases at V and 0 bases at J, with 5 bases in the middle. The CDR3 loop is CASSPSSYEQYF. The CDR3 nucleotides read TGTGCCAGCAGCCCTAGCTCCTACGAGCAGTACTTC.

This rearrangement joins TRBV24-1 to TRBJ1-5; 7 positions match TRBD1. This CDR3 comprises 15 residues. Germline CDR1 is KGHDR and CDR2 is SFDVKD. Trimming took 4 bases from V and 4 from J; bases not matched to a gene: 6. The DNA for the CDR3 is TGTGCCACCAGTGACTCCACCAGGGGGAATCAGCCCCAGCATTTT. It specifies CATSDSTRGNQPQHF.